One and the same sample provided the 23 T cell receptor beta chains below, sequenced in a study of cytomegalovirus exposure and HLA in healthy donors (dated by TCRdb to about 2017). The method behind the library was the immunoSEQ multiplex PCR assay. The multiplex PCR relied on a mix of 60 forward primers for TCR Vbeta segments and 13 reverse primers for TCR Jbeta segments. Imported from immuneACCESS, the table was reduced by TCRdb to in-frame sequences with V and J called. These copies leave out some clones; in studies compared against another copy, an unresolved V gene accounts for under half, and the cause of the remainder is not known. The table for this sample records about 70,000 clones. The biggest ten clones account for roughly 2.3% of the sample. Sample: PBMCs. These TCRs come from a female donor in good health and CMV-seropositive.

The chain couples TRBV7-8 to TRBJ1-2; 7 bases match TRBD1. The CDR3 has 16 amino acids. The germline gives CDR1 SGHVS, CDR2 FQNEAQ. Trimming took 4 bases from V and 6 from J; bases not matched to a gene: 14. This CDR3 is CASSSLVWQGGNGYTF. CDR3 sequence (DNA): TGTGCCAGCAGCTCCCTGGTTTGGCAGGGGGGAAATGGCTACACCTTC.

The V call is TRBV7-9, the J call TRBJ2-7; TRBD2 matches 7 bases. Germline CDR1 reads SEHNR; CDR2 reads FQNEAQ (reference sequence). CDR3 size: 15 residues. The J segment lost 9 bases and the V segment lost 5 bases, leaving 16 bases of the junction unmatched. The CDR3 sequence: CASSDWGGPRHVQYF. Written as DNA, the CDR3 is TGTGCCAGCAGCGATTGGGGGGGTCCCCGTCATGTGCAGTACTTC.

This chain joins TRBV10-3 and TRBJ1-1, with 9 bases identical to TRBD1. V shed 7 bases, J shed 5 bases, and the junction held 8 bases outside the gene matches. The germline V gene has CDR1 ENHRY and CDR2 SYGVKD. CDR3 size: 14 residues. Here the CDR3 reads CAITAGQGWTEAFF. In DNA form, the CDR3 reads TGTGCCATCACCGCGGGACAGGGATGGACTGAAGCTTTCTTT.

The CDR3 DNA reads TGTGCCAGCAGCCGGGACAGGGGGTCCTACAATGAGCAGTTCTTC. Protein sequence: CASSRDRGSYNEQFF. This chain links TRBV7-7 with TRBJ2-1; 11 bases are shared with TRBD1. The germline CDR1 and CDR2 sequences are SSHAT and FNYEAQ (reference sequence). The CDR3 has 15 amino acids. Unmatched junction bases numbered 1, after V lost 5 bases and J lost 1 base. The whole variable domain, filled in from reference TRBV7-7 and TRBJ2-1, reads GAGVSQSPRYKVTKRGQDVTLRCDPISSHATLYWYQQALGQGPEFLTYFNYEAQPDKSGLPSDRFSAERPEGSISTLTIQRTEQRDSAMYRCASSRDRGSYNEQFFGPGTRLTVL.

The chain carries TRBV9 and TRBJ1-3; 11 positions match TRBD1. Germline CDR1 is SGDLS and CDR2 is YYNGEE. V shed 4 bases, J shed 3 bases, and the junction held 6 bases outside the gene matches. The CDR3 covers 16 residues. CDR3 sequence (DNA): TGTGCCAGCAGCAGGGGACAGGGGGAGGTTGGAAACACCATATATTTT. Its translation is CASSRGQGEVGNTIYF.

J is TRBJ2-1 and V is TRBV4-3, with TRBD2 identical over 8 bases. The CDR3 is 17 residues long. With 0 bases clipped from V and 0 bases from J, the junction kept 4 bases outside the gene matches. Germline loops: CDR1 LGHNA, CDR2 YSLEER. The CDR3 region is CASSQDQGLASYNEQFF. The CDR3 DNA sequence: TGCGCCAGCAGCCAAGATCAAGGACTAGCCTCCTACAATGAGCAGTTCTTC.

CDR3 sequence (DNA): TGTGCCAGCAACCCGGACAAAATCTACGAGCAGTACTTC. Translating it yields CASNPDKIYEQYF. The chain is built from TRBV2 and TRBJ2-7; D is perhaps TRBD1 (5 bases). CDR1 is SNHLY, CDR2 FYNNEI, per germline. Trimming pared 7 bases from V and 3 bases from J, leaving 13 bases between. The CDR3 contains 13 residues.

The J gene is TRBJ1-2, the V gene TRBV4-1; 9 bases fit TRBD1. V lost 3 bases and J lost 7; bases outside the gene matches: 12. Germline V gene sequence: CDR1 MGHRA, CDR2 YSYEKL. This CDR3 comprises 16 residues. The CDR3 reads CASSQGQGPLSGGYTF. CDR3 sequence (DNA): TGCGCCAGCAGCCAGGGACAGGGCCCCTTGTCAGGTGGCTACACCTTC.

The J gene is TRBJ2-5, the V gene TRBV7-9; D uncertain. The V end was cut by 1 base, the J end by 1 base, with 13 bases between. Looked up from germline, CDR1 is SEHNR and CDR2 is FQNEAQ (reference sequence). The CDR3 consists of 16 residues. The CDR3: CASSLVEFLSQETQYF. The CDR3 DNA follows: TGTGCCAGCAGCTTAGTAGAATTTCTTAGCCAAGAGACCCAGTACTTC.

J is TRBJ1-4 and V is TRBV14; 7 nucleotides match TRBD1. The V gene end was trimmed by 5 bases and the J gene end by 8 bases; junction bases not matched to a gene: 8. CDR1 is SGHDN, CDR2 FVKESK, per germline. This CDR3 has 14 amino acids. The CDR3 DNA is TGTGCCAGCAGCGAGGGTATACAGGGGGAAAAACTGTTTTTT. Its protein is CASSEGIQGEKLFF.

This chain joins TRBV18 and TRBJ1-4; TRBD1 matches 7 bases. V lost 6 bases to trimming and J lost 5 bases; unmatched junction nucleotides: 9. Germline lookup yields CDR1 KGHSH and CDR2 LQKENI. CDR3 size: 15 residues. The CDR3 sequence: CASSPDREWNEKLFF. The CDR3 DNA sequence: TGTGCCAGCTCTCCTGACAGGGAATGGAATGAAAAACTGTTTTTT.

The J gene is TRBJ2-1, the V gene TRBV5-1, with TRBD2 matching 8 bases. After removal of 0 bases from V and 7 bases from J, the junction contained 9 bases not matched to a gene. From germline, CDR1 is SGHRS and CDR2 YFSETQ. This CDR3 is built from 16 residues. This chain's CDR3 is CASSLVPGGDWNEQFF. CDR3 sequence (DNA): TGCGCCAGCAGCTTGGTTCCCGGGGGGGATTGGAATGAGCAGTTCTTC.

The CDR3 sequence is CASSLNRAGELFF. The CDR3, as DNA: TGTGCCAGCAGCTTGAACAGGGCCGGGGAGCTGTTTTTT. V is TRBV5-8 and J is TRBJ2-2, with D tentatively TRBD1 (6 bases). From germline, CDR1 is SGHTS and CDR2 YDEGEE. Trimming took off 1 base at V and 6 bases at J, with 7 bases between the two ends. This CDR3 comprises 13 residues. Filled out from reference TRBV5-8 and TRBJ2-2, the complete variable domain reads EAGVTQSPTHLIKTRGQQATLRCSPISGHTSVYWYQQALGLGLQFLLWYDEGEERNRGNFPPRFSGRQFPNYSSELNVNALELEDSALYLCASSLNRAGELFFGEGSRLTVL.

The rearrangement links TRBV10-3 to TRBJ2-2; D unclear. From germline, CDR1 is ENHRY and CDR2 SYGVKD. The CDR3 extends over 13 amino acids. The germline V and J ends were trimmed by 10 bases and 3 bases, with 12 bases remaining between them. DNA of the CDR3: TGTGCCACCGCTTCTCAGGACACCGGGGAGCTGTTTTTT. Translated: CATASQDTGELFF.

The chain combines TRBV9 with TRBJ2-6, with D possibly being TRBD2 (6 bases). CDR1 is SGDLS and CDR2 is YYNGEE in the germline V gene. Trimming removed 0 bases from V and 0 bases from J, with 10 bases in between. The CDR3 has 17 amino acids. The DNA for the CDR3 is TGTGCCAGCAGCGTAGCTTTCGGGAGCTCTGGGGCCAACGTCCTGACTTTC. Translation gives CASSVAFGSSGANVLTF.

The chain recombines TRBV6-1 with TRBJ1-6; D ambiguous. The germline V gene encodes CDR1 MNHNS and CDR2 SASEGT. This CDR3 has 15 residues. V lost 3 bases, J lost 4 bases, and 10 bases lay in between. The CDR3 region is CASSDPPVYNSPLHF. As DNA, the CDR3 is TGTGCCAGCAGTGATCCCCCGGTGTATAATTCACCCCTCCACTTT.

The chain recombines TRBV6-5 with TRBJ1-3; possible D gene TRBD1, 5 bases. The V end lost 2 bases, the J end lost 0 bases, and 11 bases lay between the germline ends. The CDR3 loop spans 16 amino acids. Germline lookup yields CDR1 MNHEY and CDR2 SVGAGI. The DNA of the CDR3 is TGTGCCAGCAGTTACCTAGGGGAAAGCTCTGGAAACACCATATATTTT. This sequence encodes CASSYLGESSGNTIYF.

V gene TRBV5-8 combines with J gene TRBJ1-1; 7 nucleotides line up with TRBD1. Trimming at V came to 2 bases and at J to 11 bases, leaving 9 bases not matched to a gene. The CDR3 sequence is 13 residues long. The V gene's germline CDR1 is SGHTS and CDR2 YDEGEE. This chain's CDR3 is CASSFDRANSAFF. The DNA for the CDR3 is TGTGCCAGCAGCTTCGACAGGGCAAATTCGGCTTTCTTT.

This rearrangement joins TRBV28 to TRBJ1-5; TRBD1 might be the D (5 bases). CDR3 size: 13 residues. Trimming left V 6 bases short and J 0 bases short, with 6 bases between. CDR1 is MDHEN and CDR2 is SYDVKM in the germline V gene. In DNA form, the CDR3 reads TGTGCCAGCAGGCAGGGTAGCAATCAGCCCCAGCATTTT. Its protein product is CASRQGSNQPQHF.

In DNA form, the CDR3 reads TGCGCCAGCAGCATCACTAGAAACACCGGGGAGCTGTTTTTT. Its protein product is CASSITRNTGELFF. This rearrangement joins TRBV5-1 to TRBJ2-2, with D tentatively TRBD2 (5 bases). The V and J ends lost 4 bases and 2 bases respectively, with 9 bases between them. The germline V gene encodes CDR1 SGHRS and CDR2 YFSETQ. This CDR3 region has 14 residues.

This CDR3 reads CASKLESSGANVLTF. The CDR3 coding sequence is TGTGCCAGCAAATTAGAGAGCTCTGGGGCCAACGTCCTGACTTTC. The rearrangement links TRBV6-1 to TRBJ2-6; no reliable D call. Trimming pared 7 bases from V and 0 bases from J, leaving 10 bases between. This CDR3 is 15 amino acids long. Germline V gene lookup returns CDR1 MNHNS and CDR2 SASEGT.

This chain links TRBV9 with TRBJ1-4; no firm D call. The CDR3 is 17 amino acids. CDR1 is SGDLS, CDR2 YYNGEE, per germline. Trimming removed 0 bases from V and 1 base from J, with 13 bases in between. Here the CDR3 DNA reads TGTGCCAGCAGCGTAGCTCCGACACCCGTAACTAATGAAAAACTGTTTTTT. Translation gives CASSVAPTPVTNEKLFF.

The V gene is TRBV19, the J gene TRBJ2-7, with a weak D call TRBD2 (5 bases). Germline V CDR1 and CDR2: LNHDA, SQIVND (reference sequence). The CDR3 length is 13 residues. V was pared by 0 bases and J by 9 bases, with 12 bases between. CDR3 sequence reads: CASSIDLGRGQYF. The DNA of the CDR3 is TGTGCCAGTAGTATAGATCTTGGTCGGGGGCAGTACTTC.